Listed here are 12 T cell receptor beta chains from one sample, sequenced in a study of blood T cell repertoires in COVID-19. Assay used: immunoSEQ multiplex PCR; TCRdb lists only in-frame clones, some missing. The sample includes more than 150,000 clones, roughly 76% seen only once; the top ten take about 12%. Sequencing was done on a sample of peripheral blood. The source is an elderly woman with COVID-19, enrolled during active disease.

With respect to this clone: The sample has other DNA sequences that encode this CDR3 too. This chain joins TRBV4-3 and TRBJ1-2; a weak D match, TRBD1 (6 bases). Germline V gene sequence: CDR1 LGHNA, CDR2 YSLEER. CDR3 length: 15 residues. The V end was cut by 1 base, the J end by 2 bases, with 11 bases between. CDR3 loop: CASSQGAGGNYGYTF. For the CDR3, the DNA is TGCGCCAGCAGCCAAGGAGCGGGGGGCAACTATGGCTACACCTTC.

The chain couples TRBV4-1 to TRBJ2-7; D gene unclear. Germline CDR1 MGHRA, CDR2 YSYEKL. This CDR3 has 13 amino acids. The V gene lost 1 base and the J gene lost 0 bases, with 4 bases spanning the gap. This CDR3 is CASSQAISYEQYF. The CDR3 DNA reads TGCGCCAGCAGCCAAGCCATCTCCTACGAGCAGTACTTC.

Written as DNA, the CDR3 is TGTGCCAGCAGCACAAATTCACCCCTCCACTTT. This gives the protein CASSTNSPLHF. The V gene is TRBV7-2, the J gene TRBJ1-6; D is uncertain. Germline loops: CDR1 SGHTA, CDR2 FQGNSA. This CDR3 is built from 11 residues. V lost 5 bases and J lost 7, with 3 bases in between.

The V call is TRBV12-5, the J call TRBJ2-2; D gene unclear. Between the trimmed V and J ends, which lost 8 bases and 2 bases, there was a span of 9 bases. The CDR3 covers 13 residues. Germline values: CDR1 LGHNT, CDR2 FRNRAP. The CDR3 DNA reads as TGTGCTAGTAGCGAGCATAACACCGGGGAGCTGTTTTTT. As protein: CASSEHNTGELFF. Full variable domain (remainder filled in from reference TRBV12-5 and TRBJ2-2): DARVTQTPRHKVTEMGQEVTMRCQPILGHNTVFWYRQTMMQGLELLAYFRNRAPLDDSGMPKDRFSAEMPDATLATLKIQPSEPRDSAVYFCASSEHNTGELFFGEGSRLTVL.

V and J are TRBV11-1 and TRBJ1-2; 7 bases line up with TRBD1. V lost 5 bases and J lost 1; bases outside the gene matches: 1. The CDR3 runs 13 residues. Germline CDR1 reads SGHAT; CDR2 reads FQDESV (reference sequence). In DNA, the CDR3 is TGTGCCAGCAGCCACAGGGGTAACTATGGCTACACCTTC. This gives the protein CASSHRGNYGYTF.

The V and J genes are TRBV2 and TRBJ2-1; TRBD2 aligns across 8 bases. This CDR3 is 15 amino acids long. The ends lost 3 bases at V and 4 bases at J; junction bases unmatched: 5. Germline CDR1 reads SNHLY; CDR2 reads FYNNEI. As DNA, the CDR3 is TGTGCCAGCAGTGACCATAGCGGGGTATACAATGAGCAGTTCTTC. As protein: CASSDHSGVYNEQFF. Together with reference TRBV2 and TRBJ2-1, the CDR3 gives the full variable domain: EPEVTQTPSHQVTQMGQEVILRCVPISNHLYFYWYRQILGQKVEFLVSFYNNEISEKSEIFDDQFSVERPDGSNFTLKIRSTKLEDSAMYFCASSDHSGVYNEQFFGPGTRLTVL.

This chain connects TRBV27 to TRBJ1-1, with a weak D call TRBD1 (6 bases). The V end was cut by 3 bases, the J end by 0 bases, with 8 bases between. The CDR3 sequence is 14 residues long. Germline V gene data show CDR1 as MNHEY and CDR2 as SMNVEV (reference sequence). This CDR3 is CASSLGAMNTEAFF. The DNA for the CDR3 is TGTGCCAGCAGTTTGGGGGCTATGAACACTGAAGCTTTCTTT.

This clone has more than one count but fewer than ten. This chain connects TRBV9 to TRBJ2-3, with 7 nucleotides matching TRBD2. J lost 4 bases, V lost 2 bases, and 10 bases had no gene match. There are 16 residues in the CDR3. CDR1 is SGDLS, CDR2 YYNGEE, per germline. CDR3 sequence (DNA): TGTGCCAGCAGCGTTTACCGCGGGAGCCGCGCAGATACGCAGTATTTT. It specifies CASSVYRGSRADTQYF.

This chain joins TRBV5-8 and TRBJ2-7; maybe TRBD2 (5 bases). The germline gives CDR1 SGHTS, CDR2 YDEGEE. The CDR3 sequence is 12 residues long. V was trimmed by 1 base and J by 6 bases, leaving 8 bases between them. The CDR3 sequence: CASSLRGAEQYF. The CDR3 bases are TGTGCCAGCAGCTTGCGGGGAGCCGAGCAGTACTTC.

The rearrangement links TRBV12-3 or TRBV12-4 to TRBJ1-2; 7 bases map to TRBD1. The CDR3 has 13 amino acids. V shed 6 bases, J shed 8 bases, and the junction held 9 bases outside the gene matches. The CDR3 DNA reads TGTGCCAGCAGACCTACAGGGGCGCACGGCTACACCTTC. This codes for CASRPTGAHGYTF.

V gene TRBV6-5 combines with J gene TRBJ1-1; the D gene is possibly TRBD1 (6 bases). The CDR3 is made up of 15 amino acids. Trimming took 0 bases from V and 4 from J, leaving 12 bases between them. Germline loops: CDR1 MNHEY, CDR2 SVGAGI. CDR3 DNA: TGTGCCAGCAGTTACTCGGGGGGGCTCGGCACTGAAGCTTTCTTT. As protein: CASSYSGGLGTEAFF.

The chain recombines TRBV13 with TRBJ2-7; D is undetermined. V lost 3 bases to trimming and J lost 0 bases, with 12 bases between them. The V gene's germline CDR1 is PRHDT and CDR2 FYEKMQ (reference sequence). This CDR3 has 15 residues. The CDR3 DNA reads TGTGCCAGCAGCTTCCTGGGCCGCAGCTCCTACGAGCAGTACTTC. It specifies CASSFLGRSSYEQYF.